This entry describes one T cell receptor beta chain. The source of the sample is a study of OX40 agonist ivuxolimab in advanced cancers. Assay used: immunoSEQ multiplex PCR; TCRdb lists only in-frame clones, some missing. The table lists about 88,000 clones, under 85% of them singletons. There are 15 residues in the CDR3. V lost 6 bases to trimming and J lost 5 bases; unmatched junction nucleotides: 10. From germline, CDR1 is MNHEY and CDR2 SVGAGI. This TCR was recovered from an adult with an advanced solid tumor such as melanoma, head and neck, liver or kidney cancer. The source was CD4+ or CD8+ T cells sorted from blood, collected in a trial of the OX40 agonist ivuxolimab. J is TRBJ2-5 and V is TRBV6-5; 9 bases line up with TRBD2. The CDR3 sequence is CASRNLAGSGETQYF. CDR3 nucleotide sequence: TGTGCCAGCAGGAACCTAGCGGGAAGTGGTGAGACCCAGTACTTC.